Listed here are 32 T cell receptor beta chains from one sample, sequenced in a study of cytomegalovirus exposure and HLA in healthy donors. Assay used: immunoSEQ multiplex PCR; TCRdb lists only in-frame clones, some missing. The table includes 300,000 to 400,000 clones, around 90% detected once. What was sequenced was PBMCs. The source of these receptors is a man younger than 45 in good health and CMV-seronegative.

This clone is a singleton in its sample. V gene TRBV6-6 combines with J gene TRBJ2-1, with 7 bases identical to TRBD2. Germline loops: CDR1 MNHNY, CDR2 SVGAGI (reference sequence). V lost 5 bases and J lost 4; bases outside the gene matches: 11. The CDR3 is 16 amino acids. Here the CDR3 reads CASSVMAGEVYNEQFF. The CDR3 DNA sequence: TGTGCCAGCAGTGTAATGGCGGGGGAGGTTTACAATGAGCAGTTCTTC.

A word on this clone: At the DNA level, this CDR3 is encoded by other sequences in the same sample as well. The chain links TRBV6-5 to TRBJ2-5; 12 nucleotides line up with TRBD1. Germline assignment: CDR1 MNHEY and CDR2 SVGAGI. This CDR3 spans 14 amino acids. After removal of 6 bases from V and 3 bases from J, the junction contained 2 bases not matched to a gene. CDR3 sequence: CASRGTGGEETQYF. CDR3 DNA sequence: TGTGCCAGCAGAGGGACAGGGGGCGAAGAGACCCAGTACTTC.

This sequence joins TRBV5-5 and TRBJ2-2, with TRBD1 matching 11 bases. Germline V lookup: CDR1 SGHKS, CDR2 YYEKEE (reference sequence). CDR3 length equals 17 residues. Unmatched junction bases numbered 6, after V lost 0 bases and J lost 5 bases. The CDR3 spells CASSLEGQGVWTGELFF. Here the CDR3 DNA reads TGTGCCAGCAGCTTGGAGGGACAGGGGGTTTGGACCGGGGAGCTGTTTTTT.

This chain uses TRBV30 with TRBJ1-1; D perhaps matches TRBD1 (6 bases). This CDR3 spans 13 amino acids. Trimming stripped 0 bases from V and 5 bases from J, with 10 bases between. The germline V gene encodes CDR1 GTSNPN and CDR2 SVGIG (reference sequence). CDR3 in amino acids: CAWSVGQRTEAFF. CDR3 bases: TGTGCCTGGAGTGTCGGACAGAGGACTGAAGCTTTCTTT.

The chain links TRBV21-1 to TRBJ1-2; TRBD1, the table's D call, was not compared with the DNA. TRBV21-1 is a pseudogene locus. The CDR3 is made up of 15 amino acids. The CDR3 DNA is TGTGCCAGCAGCACCCGGACAGGGATTAACTATGGCTACACCTTC. This sequence encodes CASSTRTGINYGYTF.

V and J are TRBV4-3 and TRBJ1-1, with D tentatively TRBD1 (6 bases). The germline V gene encodes CDR1 LGHNA and CDR2 YSLEER. V lost 1 base and J lost 3, with 6 bases in between. The CDR3 extends over 13 amino acids. For the CDR3, the DNA is TGCGCCAGCAGCCAAGCAGGGGACACTGAAGCTTTCTTT. Amino acids: CASSQAGDTEAFF.

The chain joins TRBV28 to TRBJ2-7; 8 positions match TRBD2. After removal of 2 bases from V and 2 bases from J, the junction contained 5 bases not matched to a gene. The CDR3 consists of 15 residues. The germline V gene encodes CDR1 MDHEN and CDR2 SYDVKM. The CDR3 protein is CASSLVRGVAYEQYF. CDR3 coding DNA: TGTGCCAGCAGTTTAGTGCGGGGGGTCGCCTACGAGCAGTACTTC. The whole variable domain, filled in from reference TRBV28 and TRBJ2-7, reads DVKVTQSSRYLVKRTGEKVFLECVQDMDHENMFWYRQDPGLGLRLIYFSYDVKMKEKGDIPEGYSVSREKKERFSLILESASTNQTSMYLCASSLVRGVAYEQYFGPGTRLTVT.

This clone showed up just once. The V call is TRBV14, the J call TRBJ2-7, with 11 positions matching TRBD1. V shed 1 base, J shed 7 bases, and the junction held 6 bases outside the gene matches. Germline V CDR1 and CDR2: SGHDN, FVKESK. This CDR3 comprises 15 residues. The CDR3 spells CASSQGDRGIEEQYF. DNA for the CDR3: TGTGCCAGCAGCCAAGGGGACAGGGGGATCGAAGAGCAGTACTTC.

The chain recombines TRBV19 with TRBJ1-6; 10 nucleotides align to TRBD1. The junction had 6 bases not matched to a gene; V was cut back by 6 bases and J by 7 bases. The CDR3 totals 15 residues. CDR1 and CDR2 (germline): LNHDA, SQIVND (reference sequence). Here the CDR3 reads CASSTTDRGNSPLHF. The CDR3 DNA reads as TGTGCCAGTAGCACCACGGACAGGGGGAATTCACCCCTCCACTTT.

V usage is TRBV18 and J usage is TRBJ1-2; 8 bases are shared with TRBD1. The CDR3 is 13 residues long. Germline V gene lookup returns CDR1 KGHSH and CDR2 LQKENI. After removal of 4 bases from V and 7 bases from J, the junction contained 5 bases not matched to a gene. CDR3 coding DNA: TGTGCCAGCTCACTGGACAGGGAGGGTGGCTACACCTTC. Translated: CASSLDREGGYTF.

The chain carries TRBV19 and TRBJ2-7; no firm D call. Trimming stripped 0 bases from V and 0 bases from J, with 6 bases between. This CDR3 contains 14 residues. Looked up from germline, CDR1 is LNHDA and CDR2 is SQIVND (reference sequence). The CDR3 DNA reads as TGTGCCAGTAGTATAGAGCCTAGCTCCTACGAGCAGTACTTC. Residues: CASSIEPSSYEQYF.

This chain uses TRBV7-6 with TRBJ2-3; D might be TRBD1 (5 bases). Germline V CDR1 and CDR2: SGHVS, FNYEAQ. The CDR3 runs to 16 residues. Trimming left V 1 base short and J 8 bases short, with 19 bases between. This CDR3 is CASSLGTPQGLGTQYF. In DNA form, the CDR3 reads TGTGCCAGCAGCTTAGGCACCCCCCAGGGCCTAGGTACGCAGTATTTT.

The chain is built from TRBV11-3 and TRBJ1-3, with 7 bases identical to TRBD1. The V gene end was trimmed by 5 bases and the J gene end by 2 bases; junction bases not matched to a gene: 3. Germline values: CDR1 SGHNT, CDR2 YENEEA. There are 14 residues in the CDR3. This CDR3 reads CASSRQGTGNTIYF. The CDR3, as DNA: TGTGCCAGCAGCCGACAGGGCACTGGAAACACCATATATTTT.

The chain carries TRBV5-4 and TRBJ1-2; 10 bases match TRBD1. The CDR3 runs 15 residues. Trimming cost V 4 bases and J 3 bases; bases outside gene matches: 6. The germline V gene has CDR1 SGHNT and CDR2 YYREEE (reference sequence). The chain's CDR3 is CASSQGQGGDYGYTF. CDR3 DNA sequence: TGTGCCAGCAGCCAAGGACAGGGGGGGGACTATGGCTACACCTTC.

The J gene is TRBJ2-3, the V gene TRBV7-6; TRBD2 agrees at 8 bases. With V trimmed by 4 bases and J by 3 bases, 6 bases remained unmatched. CDR1 is SGHVS and CDR2 is FNYEAQ in the germline V gene. The CDR3 runs 15 residues. The CDR3 bases are TGTGCCAGCAGCTCCTCCGGGACTAGAACAGATACGCAGTATTTT. Amino acids: CASSSSGTRTDTQYF.

This rearrangement joins TRBV6-5 to TRBJ2-2, with 8 bases identical to TRBD1. CDR3 size: 14 residues. The germline V gene encodes CDR1 MNHEY and CDR2 SVGAGI. V lost 6 bases to trimming and J lost 6 bases; unmatched junction nucleotides: 6. The CDR3: CASSPGGRAGELFF. CDR3 coding DNA: TGTGCCAGCAGCCCAGGGGGCCGTGCCGGGGAGCTGTTTTTT.

This chain uses TRBV18 with TRBJ1-5; D is unclear. CDR3 size: 14 residues. Trimming shortened V by 4 bases and J by 0 bases, and 7 bases separated the two germline ends. CDR1 and CDR2 (germline): KGHSH, LQKENI. The CDR3 sequence is CASSQEYSNQPQHF. CDR3 bases: TGTGCCAGCTCACAGGAGTATAGCAATCAGCCCCAGCATTTT. Using reference TRBV18 and TRBJ1-5 for the parts outside the CDR3, the full variable domain is NAGVMQNPRHLVRRRGQEARLRCSPMKGHSHVYWYRQLPEEGLKFMVYLQKENIIDESGMPKERFSAEFPKEGPSILRIQQVVRGDSAAYFCASSQEYSNQPQHFGDGTRLSIL.

Only a few counts were recorded for this clone. J is TRBJ2-7 and V is TRBV10-3, with TRBD2 matching 7 bases. Germline V CDR1 and CDR2: ENHRY, SYGVKD. V lost 7 bases and J lost 6; bases outside the gene matches: 9. CDR3 length: 13 amino acids. Here the CDR3 reads CAITHSTGGEQYF. The CDR3 DNA is TGTGCCATCACCCATTCCACGGGGGGCGAGCAGTACTTC.

V gene TRBV19 combines with J gene TRBJ1-6; possible D gene TRBD1, 6 bases. The CDR3 is 17 residues long. The V end was cut by 1 base, the J end by 14 bases, with 24 bases between. Germline CDR1 LNHDA, CDR2 SQIVND (reference sequence). CDR3 nucleotides: TGTGCCAGTAGTATAGGAGGCGGGTACAGGGCCAGCGGGGCCCTCCACTTT. This gives the protein CASSIGGGYRASGALHF.

V is TRBV6-1 and J is TRBJ2-6, with D uncertain. The CDR3 has 14 amino acids. The V gene lost 10 bases and the J gene lost 0 bases, with 10 bases spanning the gap. CDR1 is MNHNS, CDR2 SASEGT, per germline. CDR3 amino acids: CATSLSSGANVLTF. The CDR3 DNA sequence: TGTGCCACCTCCCTGAGCTCTGGGGCCAACGTCCTGACTTTC.

The rearrangement uses TRBV4-1 and TRBJ2-1; TRBD2 agrees at 8 bases. CDR3 length: 17 amino acids. Germline assignment: CDR1 MGHRA and CDR2 YSYEKL. V lost 0 bases and J lost 3; bases outside the gene matches: 7. CDR3 DNA: TGCGCCAGCAGCCAAGATCAGGAGCGGGGGTACTACAATGAGCAGTTCTTC. Translation: CASSQDQERGYYNEQFF.

This clone has a single count. The chain recombines TRBV5-6 with TRBJ1-2; D gene unclear. V lost 0 bases and J lost 3, with 15 bases in between. Looked up from germline, CDR1 is SGHDT and CDR2 is YYEEEE. The CDR3 is 16 amino acids. The CDR3 spells CASSLAGPASHYGYTF. The CDR3 DNA reads as TGTGCCAGCAGCTTGGCTGGCCCTGCCTCTCACTATGGCTACACCTTC.

This clone has more than one count but fewer than ten. The J gene is TRBJ1-5, the V gene TRBV19; TRBD1 is a possible D gene (6 bases). This CDR3 is 15 amino acids long. Germline CDR1 LNHDA, CDR2 SQIVND (reference sequence). Between the trimmed V and J ends, which lost 2 bases and 2 bases, there was a span of 10 bases. This CDR3 reads CASSIQGPRNQPQHF. The CDR3 nucleotides read TGTGCCAGTAGTATACAGGGGCCCCGCAATCAGCCCCAGCATTTT.

J is TRBJ2-1 and V is TRBV7-9, with 8 positions matching TRBD2. CDR1 and CDR2 from the germline V gene are SEHNR and FQNEAQ (reference sequence). V lost 5 bases and J lost 5; bases outside the gene matches: 8. This CDR3 is built from 15 residues. The CDR3 nucleotides read TGTGCCAGCAGCGCCGGGACTAGGGTTAACAATGAGCAGTTCTTC. Protein product: CASSAGTRVNNEQFF.

This chain connects TRBV10-1 to TRBJ1-1; tentative D call: TRBD1 (5 bases). The CDR3 totals 16 residues. CDR1 and CDR2 from the germline V gene are WNHNN and SYGVQD (reference sequence). V was trimmed by 6 bases and J by 4 bases, leaving 21 bases between them. In DNA form, the CDR3 reads TGCGCCAGCAGCCCTAACCCGGGACTATTCGGCACTGAAGCTTTCTTT. Its protein product is CASSPNPGLFGTEAFF.

This clone was observed at least ten times. The chain couples TRBV4-1 to TRBJ1-1; 11 nucleotides agree with TRBD1. Germline V lookup: CDR1 MGHRA, CDR2 YSYEKL. With 3 bases clipped from V and 3 bases from J, the junction kept 3 bases outside the gene matches. There are 15 residues in the CDR3. The CDR3 reads CASSHLGQGDTEAFF. In nucleotides, the CDR3 is TGCGCCAGCAGCCACCTGGGACAGGGGGACACTGAAGCTTTCTTT.

For the CDR3, the DNA is TGTGCCAGCAGTTACTTATTACACAATCAGCCCCAGCATTTT. Translation gives CASSYLLHNQPQHF. The chain joins TRBV6-5 to TRBJ1-5; the D is unclear. V was shortened by 1 base and J by 3 bases, with 7 bases between the two germline ends. The length of the CDR3 is 14 residues. Germline V gives CDR1 MNHEY, CDR2 SVGAGI.

V is TRBV5-1 and J is TRBJ1-1; TRBD1 matches 7 bases. The germline CDR1 and CDR2 sequences are SGHRS and YFSETQ. This CDR3 has 15 amino acids. The V gene end was trimmed by 0 bases and the J gene end by 7 bases; junction bases not matched to a gene: 9. The CDR3 reads CASSLAGTAAGEAFF. The CDR3 coding sequence is TGCGCCAGCAGCTTGGCCGGGACAGCCGCGGGTGAAGCTTTCTTT.

CDR3 in DNA: TGTGCCAGCAGTGAGTTGCGGGGTCCCCCAGATACGCAGTATTTT. This encodes CASSELRGPPDTQYF. This sequence joins TRBV6-4 and TRBJ2-3; tentative D call: TRBD2 (6 bases). Trimming took off 3 bases at V and 4 bases at J, with 14 bases between the two ends. The CDR3 totals 15 residues. Per germline, CDR1 MRHNA and CDR2 SNTAGT.

This chain connects TRBV15 to TRBJ1-2; D remains ambiguous. The CDR3 is 15 amino acids. V was trimmed by 3 bases and J by 6 bases, leaving 17 bases between them. Looked up from germline, CDR1 is LNHNV and CDR2 is YYDKDF (reference sequence). The DNA of the CDR3 is TGTGCCACCAGCAGGGACTTGGTAGGGCGCGATGGCTACACCTTC. As protein: CATSRDLVGRDGYTF.

In this sample, this clone turned up a few times. The chain combines TRBV19 with TRBJ1-6, with no clear D. Germline lookup yields CDR1 LNHDA and CDR2 SQIVND (reference sequence). V shed 3 bases and J shed 10 bases, with 10 bases lying between them. This CDR3 contains 13 residues. The CDR3 DNA sequence: TGTGCCAGTAGTATGAGGTTCGGATCACCCCTCCACTTT. As protein: CASSMRFGSPLHF. Looking up the rest from reference TRBV19 and TRBJ1-6 gives the full variable domain: DGGITQSPKYLFRKEGQNVTLSCEQNLNHDAMYWYRQDPGQGLRLIYYSQIVNDFQKGDIAEGYSVSREKKESFPLTVTSAQKNPTAFYLCASSMRFGSPLHFGNGTRLTVT.

This rearrangement joins TRBV27 to TRBJ2-1; 8 bases match TRBD2. The CDR3 consists of 15 residues. The ends lost 5 bases at V and 5 bases at J; junction bases unmatched: 8. CDR1 is MNHEY, CDR2 SMNVEV, per germline (reference sequence). In DNA form, the CDR3 reads TGTGCCAGCAGTCTAAGACTAGCGTCCAACAATGAGCAGTTCTTC. Its translation: CASSLRLASNNEQFF.